These 30 T cell receptor beta chains share one sample of origin, sequenced in a study of brain T cells in children with intractable seizures. Time point specified: blood from clinic visit 5 months post-surgery; TSC patient then seizure free. TCRdb's copy holds only in-frame clones and misses some; the assay was immunoSEQ multiplex PCR. The sample records about 350,000 clones, nearly 95% being singletons. Sequences were derived from peripheral blood, sampled less than 6 months after surgery. These TCRs come from a boy under three years old with tuberous sclerosis and intractable seizures.

The chain employs TRBV11-3 and TRBJ1-6; 7 bases fit TRBD1. Germline CDR1 is SGHNT and CDR2 is YENEEA. The CDR3 is 15 residues long. The trim removed 7 bases at V and 5 bases at J, leaving 8 bases unmatched. The CDR3 coding sequence is TGTGCCAGCAACAGGGACAGTGGTGATAATTCACCCCTCCACTTT. The encoded protein is CASNRDSGDNSPLHF.

This chain joins TRBV7-8 and TRBJ2-1; D is possibly TRBD2 (6 bases). Deletions cut 1 base from V and 6 bases from J, with 7 bases between. The CDR3 has 13 amino acids. Germline CDR1 reads SGHVS; CDR2 reads FQNEAQ. The chain's CDR3 is CASSLVGGNEQFF. Here the CDR3 DNA reads TGTGCCAGCAGCTTAGTGGGGGGCAATGAGCAGTTCTTC.

This rearrangement joins TRBV7-2 to TRBJ2-5; D may be TRBD2 (6 bases). The germline gives CDR1 SGHTA, CDR2 FQGNSA. V shed 4 bases and J shed 3 bases, with 12 bases lying between them. This CDR3 is 14 amino acids long. CDR3 sequence (DNA): TGTGCCAGCAGCTCTTGGAGGGAGAAAGAGACCCAGTACTTC. The encoded protein is CASSSWREKETQYF.

The chain couples TRBV7-9 to TRBJ2-7, with TRBD1 matching 7 bases. CDR1 and CDR2 (germline): SEHNR, FQNEAQ (reference sequence). The CDR3 loop spans 13 amino acids. V trimming: 1 base; J trimming: 4 bases; junction bases outside the gene matches: 1. The CDR3 spells CASSLVRGYEQYF. The CDR3 DNA reads as TGTGCCAGCAGCTTAGTCAGGGGGTACGAGCAGTACTTC.

This chain joins TRBV2 and TRBJ1-1, with a possible D match to TRBD1 (5 bases). Germline lookup yields CDR1 SNHLY and CDR2 FYNNEI. The V and J ends lost 4 bases and 3 bases respectively, with 15 bases between them. This CDR3 contains 15 residues. This chain's CDR3 is CASSAGPRVDTEAFF. The CDR3 region has the DNA TGTGCCAGCAGTGCCGGACCCAGGGTAGACACTGAAGCTTTCTTT.

The V gene is TRBV7-3, the J gene TRBJ1-6, with 7 bases lining up with TRBD1. V shed 5 bases and J 4 bases; nucleotides not matched to a gene: 11. Germline-derived CDR1 and CDR2 are SGHTA and FQGTGA. This CDR3 contains 17 residues. CDR3 DNA sequence: TGTGCCAGCAGCCTTATCCGGGACAGCTTTTATAATTCACCCCTCCACTTT. Its protein is CASSLIRDSFYNSPLHF.

CDR3 sequence reads: CAIQDSDTQYF. The DNA of the CDR3 is TGTGCCATCCAAGATTCAGATACGCAGTATTTT. The chain recombines TRBV7-9 with TRBJ2-3; D call uncertain. This CDR3 has 11 amino acids. Germline CDR1 and CDR2: SEHNR and FQNEAQ (reference sequence). V was shortened by 10 bases and J by 4 bases, with 9 bases between the two germline ends.

This clone was recorded only once. V gene TRBV9 combines with J gene TRBJ2-7; 10 bases are shared with TRBD2. V dropped 1 base and J dropped 6; count of bases not matched to a gene: 10. The CDR3 length is 16 residues. From germline, CDR1 is SGDLS and CDR2 YYNGEE. This CDR3 is CASSVTSGKFVGEQYF. CDR3 DNA sequence: TGTGCCAGCAGCGTAACTAGCGGGAAGTTTGTGGGCGAGCAGTACTTC.

The chain couples TRBV3-1 (or the pseudogene TRBV3-2) to TRBJ1-2; D unclear. V shed 4 bases and J shed 4 bases, with 22 bases lying between them. The CDR3 loop spans 17 amino acids. Germline V CDR1 and CDR2: LGHDT, YNNKEL (reference sequence). CDR3 loop: CASSPTPVFQRGYGYTF. Here the CDR3 DNA reads TGTGCCAGCAGCCCTACACCGGTCTTCCAACGGGGCTATGGCTACACCTTC.

The chain links TRBV6-5 to TRBJ1-3, with 7 nucleotides matching TRBD1. CDR1 and CDR2 from the germline V gene are MNHEY and SVGAGI. The CDR3 runs to 15 residues. V dropped 6 bases and J dropped 0; count of bases not matched to a gene: 5. The CDR3 DNA reads as TGTGCCAGCAGAAGACAGGGAGCCTCTGGAAACACCATATATTTT. Amino acids: CASRRQGASGNTIYF.

The chain carries TRBV5-5 and TRBJ1-2; 9 bases line up with TRBD1. V lost 2 bases to trimming and J lost 5 bases; unmatched junction nucleotides: 10. The CDR3 has 16 amino acids. The germline CDR1 and CDR2 sequences are SGHKS and YYEKEE (reference sequence). The CDR3, as DNA: TGTGCCAGCAGCTTTACAACACCGGGACAGGGATATGGCTACACCTTC. As protein: CASSFTTPGQGYGYTF. The whole variable domain, remainder taken from reference TRBV5-5 and TRBJ1-2, is DAGVTQSPTHLIKTRGQQVTLRCSPISGHKSVSWYQQVLGQGPQFIFQYYEKEERGRGNFPDRFSARQFPNYSSELNVNALLLGDSALYLCASSFTTPGQGYGYTFGSGTRLTVV.

This clone was observed a single time. This chain connects TRBV3-1 (or the pseudogene TRBV3-2) to TRBJ2-3; D unresolved. CDR3 length equals 17 residues. V was shortened by 0 bases and J by 2 bases, with 15 bases between the two germline ends. CDR1 is LGHDT, CDR2 YNNKEL, per germline (reference sequence). The CDR3 is CASSQDYFWVTTDTQYF. In DNA form, the CDR3 reads TGTGCCAGCAGCCAAGATTATTTTTGGGTCACCACAGATACGCAGTATTTT.

The rearrangement uses TRBV29-1 and TRBJ2-2; D is tentatively TRBD1 or TRBD2 (6 bases each). Germline assignment: CDR1 SQVTM and CDR2 ANQGSEA. The CDR3 is 12 residues long. The germline V and J ends were trimmed by 7 bases and 4 bases, with 10 bases remaining between them. The CDR3: CSGRGATGELFF. In DNA form, the CDR3 reads TGCAGCGGGAGGGGGGCCACCGGGGAGCTGTTTTTT.

This chain uses TRBV9 with TRBJ2-5; 10 bases match TRBD1. Losses at the gene ends were 0 bases for V and 1 base for J; bases not matched to a gene: 6. The CDR3 is 17 residues long. Germline-derived CDR1 and CDR2 are SGDLS and YYNGEE. The CDR3 region has the DNA TGTGCCAGCAGCGTAGGGGACAGGGGTTATCTCCAAGAGACCCAGTACTTC. Translated: CASSVGDRGYLQETQYF.

This clone was counted between two and nine times. This rearrangement joins TRBV6-5 to TRBJ1-6; maybe TRBD1 (6 bases). Trimming pared 6 bases from V and 5 bases from J, leaving 11 bases between. Germline CDR1 and CDR2: MNHEY and SVGAGI. This CDR3 region has 14 residues. CDR3 protein: CASRTGPDNSPLHF. DNA of the CDR3: TGTGCCAGCAGGACAGGTCCTGATAATTCACCCCTCCACTTT.

The chain joins TRBV14 to TRBJ1-1; no reliable D call. Germline V gene data show CDR1 as SGHDN and CDR2 as FVKESK. The V end lost 4 bases, the J end lost 1 base, and 10 bases lay between the germline ends. The CDR3 consists of 14 residues. DNA of the CDR3: TGTGCCAGCAGCCCACGGGGAGGGAACACTGAAGCTTTCTTT. This translates into CASSPRGGNTEAFF.

The CDR3 DNA reads TGTGCCAGCAGCTCTCCGGTGGGACAGGGGGCTGGAAAACTGTTTTTT. This gives the protein CASSSPVGQGAGKLFF. The V gene is TRBV7-8, the J gene TRBJ1-4; 12 nucleotides match TRBD1. Germline CDR1 SGHVS, CDR2 FQNEAQ. V dropped 4 bases and J dropped 10; count of bases not matched to a gene: 10. The CDR3 loop spans 16 amino acids.

The chain joins TRBV19 to TRBJ2-6; D call uncertain. Trimming left V 6 bases short and J 4 bases short, with 13 bases between. This CDR3 spans 15 amino acids. Germline-derived CDR1 and CDR2 are LNHDA and SQIVND (reference sequence). CDR3 in amino acids: CASRMGSGGANVLTF. In DNA, the CDR3 is TGTGCCAGTAGAATGGGGTCTGGGGGGGCCAACGTCCTGACTTTC.

The CDR3 spells CASRGTFNGLSNQPQHF. In DNA form, the CDR3 reads TGTGCAAGTCGCGGGACCTTTAACGGCTTAAGCAATCAGCCCCAGCATTTT. The gene calls are TRBV12-2 and TRBJ1-5. TRBV12-2 represents a pseudogene. CDR3 length equals 17 residues.

This chain uses TRBV6-5 with TRBJ2-7; a possible D gene is TRBD1 (6 bases). CDR3 length equals 14 residues. V was shortened by 5 bases and J by 2 bases, with 13 bases between the two germline ends. Germline assignment: CDR1 MNHEY and CDR2 SVGAGI. DNA of the CDR3: TGTGCCAGCAGTCTACCGACAGGCACCTACGAGCAGTACTTC. This sequence encodes CASSLPTGTYEQYF.

This rearrangement joins TRBV19 to TRBJ1-3; possibly TRBD1 for D (6 bases). CDR3 length equals 16 residues. V was cut by 4 bases and J by 4 bases, with 17 bases left in between. Germline lookup yields CDR1 LNHDA and CDR2 SQIVND (reference sequence). CDR3 loop: CASSKQGRRFGNTIYF. DNA of the CDR3: TGTGCCAGTAGTAAACAGGGCCGGAGATTCGGAAACACCATATATTTT.

In this sample, this clone turned up once. The chain is built from TRBV5-5 and TRBJ1-4; TRBD1 aligns across 7 bases. This CDR3 contains 14 residues. V gave up 3 bases and J gave up 8 bases; unmatched junction bases: 7. Germline V gene data show CDR1 as SGHKS and CDR2 as YYEKEE (reference sequence). Here the CDR3 reads CASSSRDRGEKLFF. CDR3 DNA: TGTGCCAGCAGCTCAAGGGACAGAGGAGAAAAACTGTTTTTT.

This rearrangement joins TRBV2 to TRBJ2-5; no reliable D call. The V end was cut by 1 base, the J end by 4 bases, with 4 bases between. CDR3 length: 12 residues. Germline loops: CDR1 SNHLY, CDR2 FYNNEI. CDR3 sequence: CASSEGPETQYF. The CDR3 nucleotides read TGTGCCAGCAGTGAAGGGCCAGAGACCCAGTACTTC.

The rearrangement joins TRBV4-2 to TRBJ2-3; TRBD2 aligns across 15 bases. Looked up from germline, CDR1 is LGHNA and CDR2 is YNFKEQ. Trimming removed 3 bases from V and 5 bases from J; junction bases left unmatched: 6. This CDR3 spans 17 amino acids. The CDR3 is CASSQGLAGGRGDTQYF. The CDR3 DNA follows: TGTGCCAGCAGCCAGGGACTAGCGGGGGGCCGGGGAGATACGCAGTATTTT.

The chain is built from TRBV29-1 and TRBJ2-3; 8 bases align to TRBD1. With 7 bases clipped from V and 0 bases from J, the junction kept 6 bases outside the gene matches. CDR3 length: 14 residues. Germline CDR1 reads SQVTM; CDR2 reads ANQGSEA. CDR3 bases: TGCAGCGCCGGTAGACAGGGGAGCACAGATACGCAGTATTTT. Its protein is CSAGRQGSTDTQYF.

The V call is TRBV7-3, the J call TRBJ2-3, with D perhaps matching TRBD1 (6 bases). The V and J ends lost 4 bases and 4 bases respectively, with 15 bases between them. Germline V gives CDR1 SGHTA, CDR2 FQGTGA. The CDR3 spans 15 residues. In DNA, the CDR3 is TGTGCCAGCAGCTCGTTAGGGGGTGCTGCAGATACGCAGTATTTT. Translation: CASSSLGGAADTQYF.

The chain combines TRBV9 with TRBJ1-3; D not certain. V gave up 0 bases and J gave up 0 bases, with 13 bases separating them. The CDR3 has 17 residues. Germline V lookup: CDR1 SGDLS, CDR2 YYNGEE. The CDR3 coding sequence is TGTGCCAGCAGCGTAGAAGAGGTGGGCTACTCTGGAAACACCATATATTTT. Translated, it gives CASSVEEVGYSGNTIYF.

The genes are TRBV30 and TRBJ1-2, with D perhaps TRBD1 (5 bases). CDR3 length: 16 residues. Per the germline V gene, CDR1 is GTSNPN and CDR2 is SVGIG (reference sequence). V was shortened by 1 base and J by 6 bases, with 21 bases between the two germline ends. The CDR3 sequence: CAWSGPRAGRSHGYTF. The CDR3 coding sequence is TGTGCCTGGAGTGGCCCCAGGGCAGGGAGAAGCCATGGCTACACCTTC.

The V gene is TRBV30, the J gene TRBJ1-4; a possible D gene is TRBD1 (5 bases). The CDR3 extends over 13 amino acids. Trimming took off 1 base at V and 8 bases at J, with 11 bases between the two ends. Germline V CDR1 and CDR2: GTSNPN, SVGIG (reference sequence). CDR3 DNA sequence: TGTGCCTGGAGTGGAGGGGAGGCAGAAAAACTGTTTTTT. Translated: CAWSGGEAEKLFF.

V gene TRBV30 combines with J gene TRBJ1-2; the match to TRBD1 covers 8 bases. Germline trimming cut 8 bases from V and 8 bases from J; bases unmatched to any gene: 13. CDR3 length equals 13 residues. Germline CDR1 and CDR2: GTSNPN and SVGIG (reference sequence). The CDR3 is CATQSGGNGGYTF. The CDR3 DNA reads TGTGCCACCCAATCAGGGGGCAACGGGGGCTACACCTTC.